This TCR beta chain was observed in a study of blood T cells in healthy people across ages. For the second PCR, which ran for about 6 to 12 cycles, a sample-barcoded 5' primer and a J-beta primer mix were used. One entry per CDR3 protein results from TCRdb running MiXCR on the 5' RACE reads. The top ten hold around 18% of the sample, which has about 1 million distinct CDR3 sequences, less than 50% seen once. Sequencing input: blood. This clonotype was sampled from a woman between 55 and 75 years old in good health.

For the CDR3, the DNA is TGCGCCAGCAGCCAAGGGGTACTAGCGGGGCCTGCGGGGGATACGCAGTATTTT. Encoded protein: CASSQGVLAGPAGDTQYF. V gene TRBV4-1 combines with J gene TRBJ2-3, with 10 positions matching TRBD2. J gave up 6 bases and V 1 base, and 13 bases lay outside the gene matches. Germline CDR1 MGHRA, CDR2 YSYEKL. There are 18 residues in the CDR3.